This T cell receptor (beta chain) emerged from a study of blood T cells in healthy people across ages. Then a second PCR, running roughly 7 to 11 cycles, was carried out with a sample-barcoded 5' primer and a J-beta primer mix. Via MiXCR, TCRdb re-called the 5' RACE reads, giving one row per CDR3 protein. The sample holds just under 900,000 distinct CDR3 sequences; 25% to 30% are singletons and the top ten take about 18%. Sequenced material: blood. The source is an elderly woman in good health.

This chain's CDR3 is CSARTDRVDFNEQFF. The CDR3 bases are TGCAGTGCTCGGACAGACAGGGTCGACTTCAATGAGCAGTTCTTC. V gene TRBV20-1 combines with J gene TRBJ2-1; 7 bases line up with TRBD1. V was clipped by 5 bases and J by 6 bases; unmatched bases: 13. In germline, CDR1 is DFQATT, CDR2 SNEGSKA (reference sequence). The CDR3 runs 15 residues.